The 14 T cell receptor beta chains given below trace back to one sample, sequenced in a study of human T cells and chemical hapten exposure. TCRdb reprocessed the RACE reads with MiXCR, giving one entry per CDR3 protein. The sample shows some 39,000 distinct CDR3 sequences, around 7.6% of them seen only once. Stated time point: pre-sensitization, week 0. As to treatment: therapeutic diphenylcyclopropenone sensitization with weekly scalp DPC. The sample here was whole blood, taken in connection with sensitization to the hapten diphenylcyclopropenone (DPC). The receptors here all came from a woman in her forties or fifties with alopecia areata. Some clones in this sample may be carry-over from other donors' samples.

This clonotype was picked up many times. V usage is TRBV19 and J usage is TRBJ2-3; D not certain. The CDR3 covers 13 residues. The V gene lost 0 bases and the J gene lost 10 bases, with 11 bases spanning the gap. Per the germline V gene, CDR1 is LNHDA and CDR2 is SQIVND (reference sequence). In DNA, the CDR3 is TGTGCCAGTAGTATAGATGAAAGGGCGGCGCAGTATTTT. Amino acid sequence: CASSIDERAAQYF.

This clonotype was seen at least ten times. The chain couples TRBV20-1 to TRBJ2-2; 9 nucleotides agree with TRBD2. Germline CDR1 DFQATT, CDR2 SNEGSKA (reference sequence). V dropped 1 base and J dropped 3; count of bases not matched to a gene: 6. This CDR3 is built from 16 residues. The CDR3 region is CSARGDSGSDTGELFF. CDR3 nucleotide sequence: TGCAGTGCTAGAGGGGATAGCGGGAGTGACACCGGGGAGCTGTTTTTT.

This clonotype appeared many times. The genes are TRBV20-1 and TRBJ2-1; TRBD2 might be the D (5 bases). With 1 base removed from V and 0 bases from J, the gap between germline ends came to 10 bases. The CDR3 length is 15 residues. Per germline, CDR1 DFQATT and CDR2 SNEGSKA (reference sequence). This CDR3 is CSARGTPSSYNEQFF. In DNA, the CDR3 is TGCAGTGCTAGAGGGACTCCTAGCTCCTACAATGAGCAGTTCTTC.

In nucleotides, the CDR3 is TGTGCCAGCAGTTTAACGGGGACGGGTGAAAAACTGTTTTTT. This sequence encodes CASSLTGTGEKLFF. The gene calls are TRBV28 and TRBJ1-4, with D possibly matching TRBD1 (5 bases). CDR1 and CDR2 (germline): MDHEN, SYDVKM. Trimming left V 2 bases short and J 7 bases short, with 11 bases between. The CDR3 extends over 14 amino acids.

This clonotype occurred many times. This chain links TRBV20-1 with TRBJ2-3, with 9 bases aligning to TRBD2. The CDR3 is made up of 15 amino acids. Germline V gives CDR1 DFQATT, CDR2 SNEGSKA (reference sequence). After removal of 0 bases from V and 1 base from J, the junction contained 2 bases not matched to a gene. CDR3 region: CSARDSGRRTDTQYF. The CDR3 region has the DNA TGCAGTGCTAGAGACAGCGGGAGGCGCACAGATACGCAGTATTTT.

The J gene is TRBJ2-7, the V gene TRBV27; D is uncertain. There are 15 residues in the CDR3. V shed 10 bases and J shed 0 bases, with 19 bases lying between them. Germline lookup yields CDR1 MNHEY and CDR2 SMNVEV (reference sequence). This CDR3 reads CANPLDAWPSYEQYF. The DNA of the CDR3 is TGTGCCAACCCCCTGGACGCCTGGCCCTCCTACGAGCAGTACTTC.

Only a few counts were recorded for this clonotype. This chain links TRBV25-1 with TRBJ1-2; TRBD1 might be the D (6 bases). V lost 10 bases, J lost 5 bases, and 17 bases lay in between. This CDR3 region has 13 residues. Germline assignment: CDR1 MGHDK and CDR2 SYGVNS. CDR3 amino acids: CATRGAGDYGYTF. The CDR3 bases are TGTGCCACTCGGGGGGCAGGCGATTATGGCTACACCTTC.

This clonotype was picked up many times. This chain joins TRBV6-2 or TRBV6-3 and TRBJ2-6, with D perhaps matching TRBD1 (6 bases). V gave up 5 bases and J gave up 2 bases, with 10 bases separating them. CDR1 MNHEY and CDR2 SVGEGT come from the germline V gene. This CDR3 spans 15 amino acids. The CDR3 is CASSPYRAGANVLTF. In DNA form, the CDR3 reads TGTGCCAGCAGTCCGTACAGGGCTGGGGCCAACGTCCTGACTTTC.

This clonotype showed up many times. This chain connects TRBV30 to TRBJ1-1; 8 positions match TRBD1. Germline V gene data show CDR1 as GTSNPN and CDR2 as SVGIG (reference sequence). The CDR3 contains 13 residues. After removal of 3 bases from V and 4 bases from J, the junction contained 4 bases not matched to a gene. The CDR3 is CAWSRGQSTEAFF. The CDR3 bases are TGTGCCTGGAGCAGGGGGCAGAGCACTGAAGCTTTCTTT.

This clonotype has at least ten counts. This rearrangement joins TRBV5-1 to TRBJ2-5; unclear D gene. Trimming pared 2 bases from V and 1 base from J, leaving 18 bases between. Germline values: CDR1 SGHRS, CDR2 YFSETQ. The CDR3 consists of 17 residues. CDR3 region: CASSFGYSATFQETQYF. DNA of the CDR3: TGCGCCAGCAGCTTCGGATACAGTGCTACTTTCCAAGAGACCCAGTACTTC. Variable domain in full (rest from reference TRBV5-1 and TRBJ2-5): KAGVTQTPRYLIKTRGQQVTLSCSPISGHRSVSWYQQTPGQGLQFLFEYFSETQRNKGNFPGRFSGRQFSNSRSEMNVSTLELGDSALYLCASSFGYSATFQETQYFGPGTRLLVL.

This clonotype has at least ten counts. J is TRBJ2-7 and V is TRBV18; maybe TRBD1 (5 bases). The germline CDR1 and CDR2 sequences are KGHSH and LQKENI. The length of the CDR3 is 12 residues. The V end lost 3 bases, the J end lost 5 bases, and 8 bases lay between the germline ends. CDR3 bases: TGTGCCAGCTCACCCGGACACAACGAGCAGTACTTC. This translates into CASSPGHNEQYF.

This clonotype was seen repeatedly, ten times or more. The chain employs TRBV4-2 and TRBJ2-2; no definite D call. CDR1 LGHNA and CDR2 YNFKEQ come from the germline V gene. This CDR3 contains 16 residues. Trimming stripped 3 bases from V and 1 base from J, with 12 bases between. CDR3 in amino acids: CASSQGPHQNTGELFF. The CDR3 region has the DNA TGTGCCAGCAGCCAGGGTCCCCACCAGAACACCGGGGAGCTGTTTTTT.

This clonotype was counted at least ten times. CDR3 region: CASSPSTGAKNIQYF. The CDR3 DNA reads as TGTGCCAGCAGCCCCTCGACGGGAGCCAAAAACATTCAGTACTTC. The chain joins TRBV11-2 to TRBJ2-4; the D is unclear. Trimming took 5 bases from V and 0 from J, leaving 11 bases between them. Germline CDR1 and CDR2: SGHAT and FQNNGV. The CDR3 spans 15 residues.

The rearrangement uses TRBV29-1 and TRBJ1-5; D not certain. Germline V gene sequence: CDR1 SQVTM, CDR2 ANQGSEA. V was trimmed by 7 bases and J by 4 bases, leaving 11 bases between them. The CDR3 loop spans 12 amino acids. This chain's CDR3 is CSARTENQPQHF. DNA of the CDR3: TGCAGCGCCCGGACGGAGAATCAGCCCCAGCATTTT.